The 24 T cell receptor beta chains below all came from one sample that was sequenced in a study of blood T cell repertoires in COVID-19. Clones were sequenced by immunoSEQ multiplex PCR, and TCRdb holds only the in-frame ones, with some missing. Seen here are roughly 14,000 clones, more than 70% observed once, and the top ten hold roughly 15%. Material for sequencing was peripheral blood. These receptors were collected from a human donor in a cohort sampled during active COVID-19.

This clone was picked up one time. The genes are TRBV18 and TRBJ2-5; D gene unclear. V shed 3 bases and J shed 0 bases, with 8 bases lying between them. The CDR3 consists of 14 residues. Germline CDR1 KGHSH, CDR2 LQKENI. The CDR3 nucleotides read TGTGCCAGCTCACCCTCGCGGTACCAAGAGACCCAGTACTTC. Translated, it gives CASSPSRYQETQYF.

V gene TRBV5-1 combines with J gene TRBJ1-5, with 9 bases matching TRBD1. With V trimmed by 1 base and J by 3 bases, 5 bases remained unmatched. The CDR3 has 16 amino acids. Germline-derived CDR1 and CDR2 are SGHRS and YFSETQ. The CDR3 is CASSLPGTGNNQPQHF. CDR3 in DNA: TGCGCCAGCAGCTTGCCGGGGACAGGGAACAATCAGCCCCAGCATTTT.

The V call is TRBV6-4, the J call TRBJ2-2, with a tentative D call TRBD1 (5 bases). Germline V lookup: CDR1 MRHNA, CDR2 SNTAGT. The CDR3 covers 14 residues. Trimming took 5 bases from V and 1 from J, leaving 8 bases between them. The CDR3 region has the DNA TGTGCCAGCAGTCCTCAGGGGAACACCGGGGAGCTGTTTTTT. It is translated as CASSPQGNTGELFF.

The chain couples TRBV5-1 to TRBJ2-7, with 7 bases aligning to TRBD1. From germline, CDR1 is SGHRS and CDR2 YFSETQ. With 0 bases clipped from V and 6 bases from J, the junction kept 3 bases outside the gene matches. The CDR3 runs 13 residues. The CDR3 coding sequence is TGCGCCAGCAGCTTGGCGAGGGGGCGCGAGCAGTACTTC. Its protein is CASSLARGREQYF.

The CDR3 nucleotides read TGTGCCAGCACAGGTTTCTACCTTGCCTACGAGCAGTACTTC. Translation: CASTGFYLAYEQYF. This chain uses TRBV2 with TRBJ2-7; no reliable D call. Germline CDR1 reads SNHLY; CDR2 reads FYNNEI. This CDR3 has 14 residues. V dropped 7 bases and J dropped 2 bases, with 15 bases sitting between them.

The J gene is TRBJ2-3, the V gene TRBV5-1; D unresolved. The CDR3 sequence is 16 residues long. Looked up from germline, CDR1 is SGHRS and CDR2 is YFSETQ. Trimming pared 0 bases from V and 5 bases from J, leaving 16 bases between. This CDR3 is CASSLDSPGFGDTQYF. In DNA, the CDR3 is TGCGCCAGCAGCTTGGATAGTCCCGGGTTTGGAGATACGCAGTATTTT. The full variable domain, with the rest looked up from reference TRBV5-1 and TRBJ2-3, is KAGVTQTPRYLIKTRGQQVTLSCSPISGHRSVSWYQQTPGQGLQFLFEYFSETQRNKGNFPGRFSGRQFSNSRSEMNVSTLELGDSALYLCASSLDSPGFGDTQYFGPGTRLTVL.

The chain employs TRBV5-6 and TRBJ2-5; D is unclear. The CDR3 loop spans 14 amino acids. The germline V gene has CDR1 SGHDT and CDR2 YYEEEE. V was shortened by 1 base and J by 5 bases, with 12 bases between the two germline ends. CDR3 DNA sequence: TGTGCCAGCAGCTTGTTCGATGCGGTTGAGACCCAGTACTTC. Residues: CASSLFDAVETQYF. Drawing the rest from reference TRBV5-6 and TRBJ2-5, the complete variable domain is DAGVTQSPTHLIKTRGQQVTLRCSPKSGHDTVSWYQQALGQGPQFIFQYYEEEERQRGNFPDRFSGHQFPNYSSELNVNALLLGDSALYLCASSLFDAVETQYFGPGTRLLVL.

In its sample, this clone was seen a few times. The chain joins TRBV18 to TRBJ2-2; no clear D gene. The CDR3 is 14 amino acids. Trimming shortened V by 0 bases and J by 5 bases, and 7 bases separated the two germline ends. Germline assignment: CDR1 KGHSH and CDR2 LQKENI. The CDR3 here is CASSPPAFTGELFF. In nucleotides, the CDR3 is TGTGCCAGCTCACCACCAGCCTTTACCGGGGAGCTGTTTTTT.

CDR3 nucleotides: TGTGCCAGCCGAATGGGCGGGCCCACTGAAGCTTTCTTT. It yields the protein CASRMGGPTEAFF. This chain links TRBV12-3 or TRBV12-4 with TRBJ1-1; D not resolved. The V end lost 8 bases, the J end lost 4 bases, and 14 bases lay between the germline ends. This CDR3 is 13 amino acids long.

This clone showed up just a few times. This sequence joins TRBV9 and TRBJ2-1; tentatively, D is TRBD1 (5 bases). The CDR3 contains 15 residues. Germline V CDR1 and CDR2: SGDLS, YYNGEE. V gave up 0 bases and J gave up 5 bases, with 12 bases separating them. The CDR3 is CASSVDGAPDNEQFF. Written as DNA, the CDR3 is TGTGCCAGCAGCGTAGATGGGGCCCCTGACAATGAGCAGTTCTTC. Using reference TRBV9 and TRBJ2-1 for the parts outside the CDR3, the full variable domain is DSGVTQTPKHLITATGQRVTLRCSPRSGDLSVYWYQQSLDQGLQFLIQYYNGEERAKGNILERFSAQQFPDLHSELNLSSLELGDSALYFCASSVDGAPDNEQFFGPGTRLTVL.

This chain uses TRBV6-5 with TRBJ2-1; TRBD2 matches 9 bases. V shed 7 bases and J 1 base; nucleotides not matched to a gene: 5. The CDR3 is made up of 15 amino acids. Germline loops: CDR1 MNHEY, CDR2 SVGAGI. The CDR3 loop is CASKLAGASYNEQFF. The CDR3 DNA follows: TGTGCCAGCAAATTAGCGGGAGCGTCCTACAATGAGCAGTTCTTC.

V gene TRBV28 combines with J gene TRBJ2-7; TRBD1 matches 9 bases. V shed 8 bases and J 2 bases; nucleotides not matched to a gene: 7. CDR1 and CDR2 from the germline V gene are MDHEN and SYDVKM. This CDR3 spans 14 amino acids. CDR3 sequence: CASRPTGGAYEQYF. Written as DNA, the CDR3 is TGTGCCAGCCGACCGACAGGGGGGGCCTACGAGCAGTACTTC.

With regard to this clone: Relative to the germline gene, one junction end is altered; a read error may explain this. V gene TRBV7-8 combines with J gene TRBJ2-7; 7 positions match TRBD2. The CDR3 has 12 amino acids. CDR1 is SGHVS, CDR2 FQNEAQ, per germline. The CDR3 bases are TGTGCCAGCAGCTATAGTAGCGGGCCGCAGTTTTTC. Translated: CASSYSSGPQFF. Together with reference TRBV7-8 and TRBJ2-7, the CDR3 gives the full variable domain: GAGVSQSPRYKVAKRGQDVALRCDPISGHVSLFWYQQALGQGPEFLTYFQNEAQLDKSGLPSDRFFAERPEGSVSTLKIQRTQQEDSAVYLCASSYSSGPQFFGPGTRLTVT.

This chain uses TRBV7-8 with TRBJ2-2, with D unresolved. The CDR3 has 14 residues. The germline V and J ends were trimmed by 4 bases and 2 bases, with 8 bases remaining between them. Germline V lookup: CDR1 SGHVS, CDR2 FQNEAQ. CDR3 coding DNA: TGTGCCAGCAGCTCTATTCTTAACACCGGGGAGCTGTTTTTT. Translated, it gives CASSSILNTGELFF.

This chain uses TRBV19 with TRBJ1-1, with TRBD1 as a possible D gene (6 bases). CDR3 length: 14 amino acids. Per germline, CDR1 LNHDA and CDR2 SQIVND (reference sequence). V shed 5 bases and J shed 7 bases, with 17 bases lying between them. CDR3 coding DNA: TGTGCCAGTAGTGGGCGCACAGGGAGGGGTGAAGCTTTCTTT. This gives the protein CASSGRTGRGEAFF.

The V call is TRBV30, the J call TRBJ2-7; perhaps TRBD2 as D (5 bases). V lost 2 bases and J lost 9, with 20 bases in between. The CDR3 has 14 residues. Germline CDR1 GTSNPN, CDR2 SVGIG (reference sequence). The CDR3 DNA is TGTGCCTGGAGTCGAGGACCGGACTCTACGGTGCAGTACTTC. It codes for CAWSRGPDSTVQYF. Filled out from reference TRBV30 and TRBJ2-7, the complete variable domain reads SQTIHQWPATLVQPVGSPLSLECTVEGTSNPNLYWYRQAAGRGLQLLFYSVGIGQISSEVPQNLSASRPQDRQFILSSKKLLLSDSGFYLCAWSRGPDSTVQYFGPGTRLTVT.

This clone is medium-sized. This chain connects TRBV6-5 to TRBJ2-3; possible D gene TRBD2, 7 bases. With 7 bases removed from V and 2 bases from J, the gap between germline ends came to 16 bases. The germline V gene has CDR1 MNHEY and CDR2 SVGAGI. The CDR3 loop spans 15 amino acids. CDR3 sequence: CASTFGGAVTDTQYF. The CDR3, as DNA: TGTGCCAGCACTTTTGGGGGGGCAGTCACAGATACGCAGTATTTT.

The chain couples TRBV10-1 to TRBJ1-1; D might be TRBD1 (5 bases). Germline CDR1 and CDR2: WNHNN and SYGVQD (reference sequence). The V and J ends lost 7 bases and 1 base respectively, with 16 bases between them. The CDR3 has 15 amino acids. In nucleotides, the CDR3 is TGCGCCAGCACCCCCAATCCAGGGCAGAACACTGAAGCTTTCTTT. It specifies CASTPNPGQNTEAFF.

The chain carries TRBV4-1 and TRBJ1-1; no clear D gene. CDR1 and CDR2 (germline): MGHRA, YSYEKL. There are 13 residues in the CDR3. V was clipped by 3 bases and J by 1 base, with 6 bases between them. CDR3 sequence reads: CASSQEKNTEAFF. The CDR3 DNA reads TGCGCCAGCAGCCAGGAGAAGAACACTGAAGCTTTCTTT.

The gene calls are TRBV19 and TRBJ2-1, with a weak D call TRBD2 (5 bases). This CDR3 spans 14 amino acids. Germline V gene sequence: CDR1 LNHDA, CDR2 SQIVND (reference sequence). Trimming shortened V by 7 bases and J by 7 bases, and 17 bases separated the two germline ends. The CDR3 here is CASNDYRDGNEQFF. CDR3 sequence (DNA): TGTGCCAGTAATGACTATCGGGATGGAAATGAGCAGTTCTTC. The whole variable domain, filled in from reference TRBV19 and TRBJ2-1, reads DGGITQSPKYLFRKEGQNVTLSCEQNLNHDAMYWYRQDPGQGLRLIYYSQIVNDFQKGDIAEGYSVSREKKESFPLTVTSAQKNPTAFYLCASNDYRDGNEQFFGPGTRLTVL.

This clone was recorded a few times. The chain combines TRBV12-3 or TRBV12-4 with TRBJ1-6; the D is unclear. CDR3 length equals 13 residues. V was pared by 2 bases and J by 10 bases, with 9 bases between. The CDR3 loop is CASSLSPRSPLHF. CDR3 DNA sequence: TGTGCCAGCAGTTTATCCCCTCGGTCACCCCTCCACTTT.

The chain carries TRBV28 and TRBJ1-4; D is perhaps TRBD1 (6 bases). The CDR3 loop spans 16 amino acids. V gave up 5 bases and J gave up 3 bases, with 16 bases separating them. The V gene's germline CDR1 is MDHEN and CDR2 SYDVKM. The CDR3 DNA reads TGTGCCAGCAGTAGTAGACAGGACGCTTCTAATGAAAAACTGTTTTTT. This gives the protein CASSSRQDASNEKLFF.

The V call is TRBV24-1, the J call TRBJ2-2; D may be TRBD1 (5 bases). V lost 6 bases and J lost 9, with 10 bases in between. The CDR3 consists of 12 residues. In germline, CDR1 is KGHDR, CDR2 SFDVKD. CDR3 coding DNA: TGTGCCACCAGTCAGGGCGCCCGGGAGCTGTTTTTT. This codes for CATSQGARELFF.

This sequence joins TRBV5-5 and TRBJ2-2; tentatively, D is TRBD1 (6 bases). CDR1 and CDR2 (germline): SGHKS, YYEKEE (reference sequence). V lost 0 bases to trimming and J lost 3 bases, with 9 bases between them. The CDR3 extends over 15 amino acids. CDR3 nucleotides: TGTGCCAGCAGCTTGGGGCAGGGGTACACCGGGGAGCTGTTTTTT. It yields the protein CASSLGQGYTGELFF.